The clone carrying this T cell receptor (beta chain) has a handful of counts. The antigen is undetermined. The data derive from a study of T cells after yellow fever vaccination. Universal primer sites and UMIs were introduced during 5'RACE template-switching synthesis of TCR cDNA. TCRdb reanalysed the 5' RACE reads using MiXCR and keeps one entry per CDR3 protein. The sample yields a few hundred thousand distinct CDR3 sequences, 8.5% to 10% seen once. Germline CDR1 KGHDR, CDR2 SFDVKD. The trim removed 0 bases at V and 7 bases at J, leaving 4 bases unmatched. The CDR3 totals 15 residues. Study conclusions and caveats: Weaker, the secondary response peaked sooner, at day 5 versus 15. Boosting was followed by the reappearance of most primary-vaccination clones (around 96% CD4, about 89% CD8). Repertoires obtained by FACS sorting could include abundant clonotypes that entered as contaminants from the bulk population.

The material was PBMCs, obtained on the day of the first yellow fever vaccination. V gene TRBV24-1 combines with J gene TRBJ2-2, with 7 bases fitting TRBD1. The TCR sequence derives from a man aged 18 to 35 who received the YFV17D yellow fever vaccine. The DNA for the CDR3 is TGTGCCACCAGTGATTTGCGCAGGGGGATCGGGGAGCTGTTTTTT. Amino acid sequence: CATSDLRRGIGELFF.